This T cell receptor beta chain stems from a study of human CD8 memory T cell subsets. The CDR3 spans 15 residues. UMI-labeled 5' RACE generated the TCR beta libraries. TCRdb processed the 5' RACE reads again and assigns one entry to each CDR3 protein, with no DNA. This table holds approximately 7,800 distinct CDR3 sequences. This sequence joins TRBV12-3 or TRBV12-4 and TRBJ2-5; no DNA is available, so the TRBD2 call from TCRdb remains unchecked. The receptor was derived from a human donor in good health. Source material: CD8+ T cells from PBMCs. The CDR3 protein is CASSPGTSGQETQYF.